This TCR beta chain is drawn from a study of blood T cell repertoires in COVID-19. Across the whole study: The United States, Italy and Spain provided the acute and convalescent COVID-19 samples. From T cells, B-cell-depleted T cells, or PBMCs came the material, which was cDNA or gDNA.

Authors' processing steps: By means of reference gene primer amplification, nucleated cell counts were estimated. The method was immunoSEQ multiplex PCR; TCRdb's version includes in-frame clones alone and lacks a portion of them. V, J and clone size derive from that table, while D and trimming were established from the DNA sequence. The sample holds roughly 100,000 clones, about 89% seen once. Sequencing used peripheral blood. The clonotype originates from a woman in her 70s with acute or convalescent COVID-19.

CDR3 DNA sequence: TGTGCCAGTAGTATAGTAGCGTCGAACACCGGGGAGCTGTTTTTT. Translating it yields CASSIVASNTGELFF. J is TRBJ2-2 and V is TRBV19; D is perhaps TRBD2 (5 bases). CDR1 is LNHDA, CDR2 SQIVND, per germline (reference sequence). There are 15 residues in the CDR3. V was clipped by 1 base and J by 0 bases, with 6 bases between them.